The rows below give T cell receptor beta chains drawn from one sample of a study of cytomegalovirus exposure and HLA in healthy donors. The table came from immunoSEQ multiplex PCR; TCRdb's copy has only in-frame clones and leaves some out. The sample shows about 160,000 clones, roughly 96% of them seen only once. Sample: PBMCs. The receptor source for this set is a woman younger than 30 in good health and CMV-seronegative. Both conserved end residues are part of each CDR3. A D gene is named only where the DNA matches it firmly. Expanded clones get a size class; other rows say once, few or many, or leave the size out.

cdr3_aa: CASSLQNSPLHF; cdr3_nt: TGTGCCAGCAGCTTACAAAATTCACCCCTCCACTTT; j_call: TRBJ1-6; clone_size: -; d_call: -; v_call: TRBV7-6
cdr3_aa: CAWTLGWDRGPTEAFF; cdr3_nt: TGTGCCTGGACCCTTGGATGGGACAGGGGGCCCACTGAAGCTTTCTTT; j_call: TRBJ1-1; clone_size: -; d_call: TRBD1; v_call: TRBV30
cdr3_aa: CASSLGQGVNTDTQYF; cdr3_nt: TGTGCCAGCAGTTTAGGACAGGGGGTTAACACAGATACGCAGTATTTT; j_call: TRBJ2-3; clone_size: -; d_call: TRBD1; v_call: TRBV28
cdr3_aa: CASSRQDRDSPKQFF; cdr3_nt: TGCGCCAGCAGCCGCCAGGACCGGGACAGCCCTAAGCAGTTCTTC; j_call: TRBJ2-1; clone_size: -; d_call: TRBD1; v_call: TRBV4-3
cdr3_aa: CASSRGQTNTEAFF; cdr3_nt: TGTGCCAGCAGCAGGGGACAAACGAACACTGAAGCTTTCTTT; j_call: TRBJ1-1; clone_size: once; d_call: -; v_call: TRBV5-4
cdr3_aa: CASSRGVSSYEQYF; cdr3_nt: TGCGCCAGCAGTCGGGGTGTAAGCTCCTACGAGCAGTACTTC; j_call: TRBJ2-7; clone_size: -; d_call: -; v_call: TRBV5-1
cdr3_aa: CASSGGTVSNQPQHF; cdr3_nt: TGTGCCAGCAGTGGTGGGACAGTTAGCAATCAGCCCCAGCATTTT; j_call: TRBJ1-5; clone_size: -; d_call: TRBD1; v_call: TRBV6-1
cdr3_aa: CASSSGENTEAFF; cdr3_nt: TGTGCCAGCTCATCCGGAGAGAACACTGAAGCTTTCTTT; j_call: TRBJ1-1; clone_size: -; d_call: -; v_call: TRBV18
cdr3_aa: CASSSDRGYEQYF; cdr3_nt: TGTGCCAGCAGCTCCGACAGGGGCTACGAGCAGTACTTC; j_call: TRBJ2-7; clone_size: -; d_call: TRBD1; v_call: TRBV7-2
cdr3_aa: CASRGQGRRTNYGYTF; cdr3_nt: TGTGCCAGCAGGGGACAGGGGCGTAGGACTAACTATGGCTACACCTTC; j_call: TRBJ1-2; clone_size: -; d_call: TRBD1; v_call: TRBV25-1
cdr3_aa: CASSQDSPSVGRGTDTQYF; cdr3_nt: TGCGCCAGCAGCCAAGATAGTCCGTCAGTAGGTCGGGGCACAGATACGCAGTATTTT; j_call: TRBJ2-3; clone_size: -; d_call: -; v_call: TRBV4-1
cdr3_aa: CASSARSGLATDTQYF; cdr3_nt: TGCGCCAGCAGCGCACGCTCGGGACTAGCGACGGATACGCAGTATTTT; j_call: TRBJ2-3; clone_size: once; d_call: TRBD2; v_call: TRBV5-1
cdr3_aa: CASRLRLPGNTEAFF; cdr3_nt: TGCGCCAGCAGGTTAAGGTTGCCAGGGAACACTGAAGCTTTCTTT; j_call: TRBJ1-1; clone_size: -; d_call: -; v_call: TRBV5-1
cdr3_aa: CASSEWVAGGRMNTEAFF; cdr3_nt: TGTGCCAGCAGTGAATGGGTGGCAGGGGGCCGAATGAACACTGAAGCTTTCTTT; j_call: TRBJ1-1; clone_size: -; d_call: TRBD1; v_call: TRBV25-1
cdr3_aa: CASSSHRLDNYGYTF; cdr3_nt: TGTGCCAGCAGTTCCCACCGACTGGATAACTATGGCTACACCTTC; j_call: TRBJ1-2; clone_size: once; d_call: -; v_call: TRBV11-1
cdr3_aa: CASSPSPGLNEKLFF; cdr3_nt: TGTGCCAGCTCACCAAGTCCAGGGCTTAATGAAAAACTGTTTTTT; j_call: TRBJ1-4; clone_size: -; d_call: -; v_call: TRBV18